This TCR beta chain was captured by sequencing in a study of T cell clonality in common variable immunodeficiency. The V gene's germline CDR1 is GTSNPN and CDR2 SVGIG (reference sequence). Trimming cost V 5 bases and J 3 bases; bases outside gene matches: 2. The CDR3 has 13 amino acids. CVID meant reduced serum IgG, IgA and/or IgM plus specific antibody deficiency. This clone is deemed medium-sized. The antigen remains undetermined. The read ends 3 residues shy of where the CDR3 ends; the end is completed using the germline J gene. Sequenced by immunoSEQ multiplex PCR; TCRdb stores in-frame clones only, minus some. Singletons are absent from the sample, which has over 5,500 clones. Overall study results and limits: Reportedly, TCR beta sequences from common variable immunodeficiency showed fewer deletions and N-nucleotide insertions.

This clonotype originated in a human donor with common variable immunodeficiency. Sequencing input: peripheral blood mononuclear cells. This sequence joins TRBV30 and TRBJ1-5; 9 nucleotides match TRBD1. The part of the CDR3 DNA that was read is TGTGCCTGGGGGACAGGGTTCAATCAGCCC. It specifies CAWGTGFNQP. The CDR3 in full is CAWGTGFNQPQHF.